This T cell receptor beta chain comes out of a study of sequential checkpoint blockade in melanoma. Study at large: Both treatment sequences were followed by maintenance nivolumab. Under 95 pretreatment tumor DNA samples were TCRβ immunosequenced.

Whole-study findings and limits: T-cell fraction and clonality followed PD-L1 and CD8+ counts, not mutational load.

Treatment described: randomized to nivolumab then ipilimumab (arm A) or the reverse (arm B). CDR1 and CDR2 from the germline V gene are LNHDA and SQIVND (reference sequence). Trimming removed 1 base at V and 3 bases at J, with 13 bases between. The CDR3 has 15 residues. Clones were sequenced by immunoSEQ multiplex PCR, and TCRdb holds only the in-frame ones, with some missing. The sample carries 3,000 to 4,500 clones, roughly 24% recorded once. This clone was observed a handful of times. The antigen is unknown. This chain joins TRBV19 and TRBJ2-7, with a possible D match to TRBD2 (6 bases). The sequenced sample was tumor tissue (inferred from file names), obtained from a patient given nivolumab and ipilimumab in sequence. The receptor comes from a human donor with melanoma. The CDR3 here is CASSIGGTLSYEQYF. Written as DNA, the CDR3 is TGTGCCAGTAGTATAGGCGGGACGCTAAGCTACGAGCAGTACTTC.